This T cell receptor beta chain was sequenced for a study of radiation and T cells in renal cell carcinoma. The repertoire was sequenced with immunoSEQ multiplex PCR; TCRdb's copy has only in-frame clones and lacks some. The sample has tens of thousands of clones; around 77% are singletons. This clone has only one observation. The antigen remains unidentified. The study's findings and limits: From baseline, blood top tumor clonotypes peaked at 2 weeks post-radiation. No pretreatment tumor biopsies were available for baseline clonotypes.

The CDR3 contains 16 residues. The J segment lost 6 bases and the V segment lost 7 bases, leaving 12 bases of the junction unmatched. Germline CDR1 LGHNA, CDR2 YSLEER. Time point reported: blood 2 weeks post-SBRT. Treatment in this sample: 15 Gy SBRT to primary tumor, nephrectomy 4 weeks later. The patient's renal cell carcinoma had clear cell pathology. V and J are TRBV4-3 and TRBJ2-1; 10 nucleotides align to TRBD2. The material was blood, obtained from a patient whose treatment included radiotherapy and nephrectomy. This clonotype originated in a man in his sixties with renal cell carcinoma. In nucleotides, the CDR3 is TGCGCCAGCATGAGAGGGCTAGCGGGGGAACTCAATGAGCAGTTCTTC. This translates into CASMRGLAGELNEQFF.